Each of the 29 T cell receptor beta chains below was sequenced from the same sample in a study of lymphopenia after photon versus proton radiotherapy. Data came from immunoSEQ multiplex PCR; TCRdb stores just in-frame clones and leaves some out. The sample consists of roughly 45,000 clones, 85% of them appearing once. Sequences were derived from peripheral blood, sampled from a patient treated with photon-based radiotherapy. The receptors were gathered from a man in his forties with gastric cancer.

This chain connects TRBV7-8 to TRBJ2-7; D ambiguous. The CDR3 loop spans 13 amino acids. CDR1 SGHVS and CDR2 FQNEAQ come from the germline V gene. V lost 3 bases, J lost 4 bases, and 10 bases lay in between. CDR3 sequence: CASSFASSYEQYF. CDR3 nucleotides: TGTGCCAGCAGCTTTGCATCTAGTTACGAGCAGTACTTC. The full variable domain, with the rest looked up from reference TRBV7-8 and TRBJ2-7, is GAGVSQSPRYKVAKRGQDVALRCDPISGHVSLFWYQQALGQGPEFLTYFQNEAQLDKSGLPSDRFFAERPEGSVSTLKIQRTQQEDSAVYLCASSFASSYEQYFGPGTRLTVT.

J is TRBJ2-7 and V is TRBV6-5; D not resolved. Germline loops: CDR1 MNHEY, CDR2 SVGAGI. The CDR3 runs to 15 residues. V was trimmed by 0 bases and J by 5 bases, leaving 14 bases between them. CDR3 in amino acids: CASSYSKPAFDEQYF. The CDR3 DNA is TGTGCCAGCAGTTACTCGAAACCTGCTTTCGACGAGCAGTACTTC.

The rearrangement joins TRBV5-1 to TRBJ2-2, with 7 positions matching TRBD1. The germline V gene encodes CDR1 SGHRS and CDR2 YFSETQ. The trim removed 5 bases at V and 2 bases at J, leaving 6 bases unmatched. The length of the CDR3 is 15 residues. CDR3 loop: CASRAGTVNTGELFF. In DNA, the CDR3 is TGCGCCAGCAGGGCCGGGACAGTAAACACCGGGGAGCTGTTTTTT.

This rearrangement joins TRBV6-6 to TRBJ2-3, with D unresolved. Germline-derived CDR1 and CDR2 are MNHNY and SVGAGI (reference sequence). The CDR3 runs 12 residues. Trimming removed 1 base from V and 4 bases from J, with 3 bases in between. For the CDR3, the DNA is TGTGCCAGCAGTTACTTGGCAGATACGCAGTATTTT. It is translated as CASSYLADTQYF.

For the CDR3, the DNA is TGTGCCAGCAGCCAGCAGTTGGGCTACAATGAGCAGTTCTTC. Translating gives CASSQQLGYNEQFF. The chain carries TRBV14 and TRBJ2-1; no definite D call. The CDR3 totals 14 residues. V was clipped by 3 bases and J by 3 bases, with 9 bases between them. Per germline, CDR1 SGHDN and CDR2 FVKESK.

This rearrangement joins TRBV9 to TRBJ2-3; D gene uncertain. The CDR3 is 14 amino acids. The germline gives CDR1 SGDLS, CDR2 YYNGEE. V lost 3 bases and J lost 2, with 10 bases in between. The CDR3 DNA reads as TGTGCCAGCAGCGCCTACGGAAACACAGATACGCAGTATTTT. Translating gives CASSAYGNTDTQYF.

In this sample, this clone turned up a few times. This sequence joins TRBV19 and TRBJ1-2; a weak D match, TRBD1 (5 bases). This CDR3 spans 11 amino acids. The V gene's germline CDR1 is LNHDA and CDR2 SQIVND (reference sequence). The V and J ends lost 11 bases and 4 bases respectively, with 11 bases between them. The CDR3 coding sequence is TGTGCCGCGGGGGAGGCCTATGGCTACACCTTC. Translated: CAAGEAYGYTF.

The genes are TRBV7-2 and TRBJ1-5; 11 positions agree with TRBD1. Trimming removed 5 bases from V and 10 bases from J; junction bases left unmatched: 4. The germline CDR1 and CDR2 sequences are SGHTA and FQGNSA. CDR3 length: 13 amino acids. CDR3 loop: CASSADRGQPQHF. The CDR3 bases are TGTGCCAGCAGCGCGGACAGGGGGCAACCCCAGCATTTT.

The V and J genes are TRBV29-1 and TRBJ1-2, with no clear D. Germline CDR1 and CDR2: SQVTM and ANQGSEA. V was clipped by 5 bases and J by 2 bases, with 12 bases between them. This CDR3 has 13 amino acids. The CDR3 is CSVRYEANYGYTF. CDR3 DNA: TGCAGCGTTCGATACGAAGCAAACTATGGCTACACCTTC.

The genes are TRBV5-4 and TRBJ1-1; D unresolved. Per the germline V gene, CDR1 is SGHNT and CDR2 is YYREEE (reference sequence). The CDR3 extends over 13 amino acids. Trimming stripped 5 bases from V and 1 base from J, with 9 bases between. The CDR3 DNA follows: TGTGCCAGCAGTTTCGACTCGAACACTGAAGCTTTCTTT. Protein product: CASSFDSNTEAFF.

The J gene is TRBJ2-4, the V gene TRBV15; D possibly matches TRBD1 or TRBD2 (5 bases each). V shed 0 bases and J shed 6 bases, with 15 bases lying between them. The CDR3 has 16 amino acids. Germline assignment: CDR1 LNHNV and CDR2 YYDKDF (reference sequence). The CDR3 loop reads CATSRDGTGLLNIQYF. The CDR3 DNA reads as TGTGCCACCAGCAGAGATGGGACGGGGTTATTAAACATTCAGTACTTC.

V and J are TRBV5-1 and TRBJ2-5, with D possibly matching TRBD1 (6 bases). TRBJ2-7 matches the DNA end more closely, so the J call is doubtful. Per the germline V gene, CDR1 is SGHRS and CDR2 is YFSETQ. The CDR3 has 15 residues. CDR3 amino acids: CASSQAGAGVDEQYF. Written as DNA, the CDR3 is TGCGCCAGCAGCCAGGCAGGTGCAGGGGTGGACGAGCAGTACTTC.

The rearrangement links TRBV2 to TRBJ2-3; TRBD1 aligns across 8 bases. This CDR3 is built from 14 residues. Per the germline V gene, CDR1 is SNHLY and CDR2 is FYNNEI. Losses at the gene ends were 8 bases for V and 0 bases for J; bases not matched to a gene: 4. The CDR3 is CASPGQVSTDTQYF. The CDR3 nucleotides are TGTGCCAGCCCGGGACAGGTTAGCACAGATACGCAGTATTTT.

The chain has TRBV4-1 and TRBJ2-3, with 8 bases that match TRBD1. This CDR3 contains 15 residues. Germline V gives CDR1 MGHRA, CDR2 YSYEKL. V lost 2 bases, J lost 4 bases, and 5 bases stayed unmatched. CDR3 protein: CASSQHGQGADTQYF. The CDR3 DNA sequence: TGCGCCAGCAGCCAACATGGACAGGGCGCAGATACGCAGTATTTT.

The J gene is TRBJ2-6, the V gene TRBV5-4, with 8 bases lining up with TRBD1. V trimming: 4 bases; J trimming: 1 base; junction bases outside the gene matches: 4. Germline V lookup: CDR1 SGHNT, CDR2 YYREEE (reference sequence). This CDR3 has 16 amino acids. Here the CDR3 reads CASSTRTGSGANVLTF. In nucleotides, the CDR3 is TGTGCCAGCAGCACTCGGACAGGGTCTGGGGCCAACGTCCTGACTTTC.

V usage is TRBV18 and J usage is TRBJ2-7; 7 positions match TRBD2. In germline, CDR1 is KGHSH, CDR2 LQKENI. V was clipped by 2 bases and J by 3 bases; unmatched bases: 1. The CDR3 runs 13 residues. CDR3 sequence (DNA): TGTGCCAGCTCACCAGGACTAGACTACGAGCAGTACTTC. This gives the protein CASSPGLDYEQYF.

This clone was counted a few times. CDR3 bases: TGCGCCAGCAGCCGCCAGGGGGGAGACTATGGCTACACCTTC. This gives the protein CASSRQGGDYGYTF. The chain uses TRBV4-3 and TRBJ1-2; 7 nucleotides line up with TRBD1. After removal of 4 bases from V and 3 bases from J, the junction contained 5 bases not matched to a gene. Germline loops: CDR1 LGHNA, CDR2 YSLEER. CDR3 size: 14 residues.

As regards this clone: A read error may account for a junction end that differs from germline. V gene TRBV11-3 combines with J gene TRBJ2-7, with 9 bases that match TRBD1. CDR3 size: 13 residues. Germline-derived CDR1 and CDR2 are SGHNT and YENEEA. In nucleotides, the CDR3 is TGTGCCAGCAGCTTAGATGGGACAGGGAGTATGCACTTC. Protein: CASSLDGTGSMHF.

V usage is TRBV30 and J usage is TRBJ2-5; possibly TRBD1 for D (5 bases). Looked up from germline, CDR1 is GTSNPN and CDR2 is SVGIG (reference sequence). V was trimmed by 0 bases and J by 2 bases, leaving 7 bases between them. The CDR3 runs 13 residues. The CDR3 protein is CAWSVWTQETQYF. The CDR3 DNA reads TGTGCCTGGAGTGTCTGGACACAAGAGACCCAGTACTTC.

The chain links TRBV6-5 to TRBJ2-6; D remains unclear. CDR1 is MNHEY, CDR2 SVGAGI, per germline. V was trimmed by 7 bases and J by 0 bases, leaving 10 bases between them. The CDR3 loop spans 15 amino acids. DNA of the CDR3: TGTGCCAGCACCCTATCCAGCTCTGGGGCCAACGTCCTGACTTTC. This encodes CASTLSSSGANVLTF.

The chain employs TRBV19 and TRBJ2-2, with D uncertain. Germline-derived CDR1 and CDR2 are LNHDA and SQIVND (reference sequence). This CDR3 has 14 amino acids. Between the trimmed V and J ends, which lost 7 bases and 0 bases, there was a span of 9 bases. This CDR3 is CASKRLANTGELFF. CDR3 nucleotide sequence: TGTGCCAGTAAAAGGCTCGCGAACACCGGGGAGCTGTTTTTT.

This chain connects TRBV6-5 to TRBJ2-7; D might be TRBD1 or TRBD2, each matching 6 bases. The CDR3 consists of 13 residues. The germline CDR1 and CDR2 sequences are MNHEY and SVGAGI. V gave up 4 bases and J gave up 7 bases, with 14 bases separating them. The CDR3 DNA sequence: TGTGCCAGCAGTTTTGGGGGGCGCCGGGAGCAGTACTTC. Protein: CASSFGGRREQYF.

CDR3 loop: CASSPDPIQPQHF. CDR3 in DNA: TGTGCCAGCTCACCCGATCCCATCCAGCCCCAGCATTTT. The chain is built from TRBV18 and TRBJ1-5, with D unclear. The V and J ends lost 3 bases and 7 bases respectively, with 10 bases between them. The CDR3 length is 13 residues. CDR1 KGHSH and CDR2 LQKENI come from the germline V gene.

The V and J genes are TRBV14 and TRBJ2-2; a possible D gene is TRBD1 (6 bases). The V and J ends lost 4 bases and 6 bases respectively, with 15 bases between them. The CDR3 has 15 residues. Germline values: CDR1 SGHDN, CDR2 FVKESK. The CDR3 sequence is CASSRTLQGPGELFF. The CDR3, as DNA: TGTGCCAGCAGCCGCACCCTCCAGGGGCCCGGGGAGCTGTTTTTT.

The V gene is TRBV18, the J gene TRBJ2-7, with D maybe TRBD1 (6 bases). The length of the CDR3 is 13 residues. V lost 0 bases to trimming and J lost 8 bases, with 11 bases between them. The V gene's germline CDR1 is KGHSH and CDR2 LQKENI. The CDR3 spells CASSPPGAEQQYF. The CDR3 DNA reads TGTGCCAGCTCACCACCGGGGGCAGAACAGCAGTACTTC.

The chain carries TRBV11-2 and TRBJ2-1; D possibly corresponds to TRBD1 (5 bases). Germline CDR1 SGHAT, CDR2 FQNNGV. Trimming removed 6 bases from V and 9 bases from J, with 9 bases in between. This CDR3 is 11 amino acids long. CDR3 bases: TGTGCCAGCAGGCAGGGTACTGAGCAGTTCTTC. This encodes CASRQGTEQFF.

The CDR3 nucleotides are TGTGCCAGTGGCCCGGCATTTACAGATACGCAGTATTTT. Encoded protein: CASGPAFTDTQYF. The chain uses TRBV19 and TRBJ2-3; D uncertain. The CDR3 is 13 amino acids. CDR1 and CDR2 (germline): LNHDA, SQIVND (reference sequence). V lost 8 bases and J 3 bases, leaving 12 bases between the germline ends. The whole variable domain, filled in from reference TRBV19 and TRBJ2-3, reads DGGITQSPKYLFRKEGQNVTLSCEQNLNHDAMYWYRQDPGQGLRLIYYSQIVNDFQKGDIAEGYSVSREKKESFPLTVTSAQKNPTAFYLCASGPAFTDTQYFGPGTRLTVL.

The chain employs TRBV30 and TRBJ1-5; no definite D call. V lost 2 bases and J lost 7, with 12 bases in between. The CDR3 sequence is 13 residues long. CDR1 is GTSNPN and CDR2 is SVGIG in the germline V gene (reference sequence). CDR3 amino acids: CAWSPRVGQPQHF. CDR3 coding DNA: TGTGCCTGGAGTCCCCGGGTTGGACAGCCCCAGCATTTT.

The chain recombines TRBV28 with TRBJ2-5; D ambiguous. The CDR3 loop spans 12 amino acids. Germline CDR1 and CDR2: MDHEN and SYDVKM. V lost 3 bases and J lost 5, with 7 bases in between. The CDR3 DNA is TGTGCCAGCAGTTTCAACACCGAGACCCAGTACTTC. Translation: CASSFNTETQYF. Complete variable domain (other parts from reference TRBV28 and TRBJ2-5): DVKVTQSSRYLVKRTGEKVFLECVQDMDHENMFWYRQDPGLGLRLIYFSYDVKMKEKGDIPEGYSVSREKKERFSLILESASTNQTSMYLCASSFNTETQYFGPGTRLLVL.